This T cell receptor (beta chain) was captured in a study of blood T cell repertoires in COVID-19. Overall study: Specimens from acute and convalescent COVID-19 originated in the United States, Italy and Spain. T cells, B-cell-depleted T cells, or PBMCs provided the cDNA or gDNA that served as material.

The CDR3 runs to 15 residues. V gave up 1 base and J gave up 7 bases; unmatched junction bases: 4. Germline CDR1 reads SEHNR; CDR2 reads FQNEAQ (reference sequence). Authors' analysis steps: Amplification of reference gene primers was used by the study to estimate nucleated cell counts. Assay: immunoSEQ multiplex PCR; the TCRdb copy retains only in-frame clones and omits some. V, J and clone size are those of that table, while D and trimming were read from the DNA. The sample has under 250,000 clones; roughly 82% are singletons. Seattle patients were enrolled while actively infected and followed longitudinally.

This rearrangement joins TRBV7-9 to TRBJ2-1, with TRBD2 identical over 10 bases. This sequence was found in a woman aged 80 or over with COVID-19, enrolled during active disease. Sequenced input: peripheral blood. CDR3: CASSLDSGGKNEQFF. The CDR3 bases are TGTGCCAGCAGCTTAGATAGCGGGGGGAAAAATGAGCAGTTCTTC.